Listed below are T cell receptor beta chains from one sample, sequenced in a study of PD-1 blockade in classical Hodgkin lymphoma. TCRdb's copy holds only in-frame clones and misses some; the assay was immunoSEQ multiplex PCR. The sample contains tens of thousands of clones, around 70% of which appear only once. Here the sequenced sample was peripheral blood mononuclear cells (PBMCs), taken before the second cycle of nivolumab. The source of these receptors is a human donor with classical Hodgkin lymphoma. Each CDR3 is given with its conserved first and last residue. A D gene is named only where the DNA matches it firmly. Rows may omit the clone size; those that give it use once, few, many or a size class.

J | size | D | V | CDR3 | DNA
TRBJ1-1 | few | . | TRBV6-5 | CASSYEVGLTEAFF | TGTGCCAGCAGTTACGAGGTGGGGCTAACTGAAGCTTTCTTT
TRBJ2-7 | . | TRBD2 | TRBV29-1 | CSGGLAEYEQYF | TGCAGCGGTGGACTAGCGGAATACGAGCAGTACTTC
TRBJ1-3 | few | . | TRBV28 | CASRGASGNTIYF | TGTGCCAGCAGGGGGGCCTCTGGAAACACCATATATTTT
TRBJ2-5 | . | . | TRBV6-5 | CASSYRLEETQYF | TGTGCCAGCAGTTACCGATTGGAGGAGACCCAGTACTTC
TRBJ2-5 | . | . | TRBV11-2 | CASSLFQGEMTQYF | TGTGCCAGCAGCTTATTTCAGGGAGAGATGACCCAGTACTTC
TRBJ1-1 | once | . | TRBV25-1 | CASKQSQGNTEAFF | TGTGCCAGCAAGCAGTCGCAGGGGAACACTGAAGCTTTCTTT
TRBJ1-6 | few | . | TRBV27 | CASTLKAGDLVSPLHF | TGTGCCAGCACCCTTAAGGCTGGGGACCTCGTGTCACCCCTCCACTTT
TRBJ2-1 | . | . | TRBV10-2 | CASSGAPSYNEQFF | TGCGCCAGCAGTGGGGCGCCATCCTACAATGAGCAGTTCTTC
TRBJ2-7 | few | . | TRBV5-6 | CASSWGNEQYF | TGTGCCAGCAGCTGGGGCAACGAGCAGTACTTC
TRBJ1-3 | . | . | TRBV19 | CASNGPISGNTIYF | TGTGCCAGTAACGGCCCAATATCTGGAAACACCATATATTTT
TRBJ2-5 | . | . | TRBV2 | CASSEAWETQYF | TGTGCCAGTTCGGAGGCTTGGGAGACCCAGTACTTC
TRBJ2-1 | few | . | TRBV4-3 | CASSQEGGNEQFF | TGCGCCAGCAGCCAAGAAGGAGGCAATGAGCAGTTCTTC
TRBJ2-7 | once | TRBD1 | TRBV4-2 | CASSQGQGGSYEQYF | TGTGCCAGCAGCCAAGGACAGGGGGGCTCCTACGAGCAGTACTTC
TRBJ1-1 | . | TRBD1 | TRBV10-3 | CAISLTGPEAFF | TGTGCCATCAGTCTGACAGGGCCCGAAGCTTTCTTT
TRBJ2-5 | . | . | TRBV6-1 | CASSVFGSWGETQYF | TGTGCCAGCAGCGTCTTTGGCTCCTGGGGGGAGACCCAGTACTTC
TRBJ2-1 | . | . | TRBV15 | CATSRDRAYNEQFF | TGTGCCACCAGCAGAGATCGTGCCTACAATGAGCAGTTCTTC
TRBJ2-5 | . | . | TRBV18 | CASSLGLSGQETQYF | TGTGCCAGCTCACTTGGATTGTCGGGTCAAGAGACCCAGTACTTC
TRBJ2-6 | . | . | TRBV7-3 | CASRPQGAGANVLTF | TGTGCCAGCAGACCCCAGGGAGCTGGGGCCAACGTCCTGACTTTC
TRBJ2-1 | . | TRBD2 | TRBV7-3 | CASSLGPSGTYNEQFF | TGTGCCAGCAGCTTAGGCCCTAGCGGGACCTACAATGAGCAGTTCTTC
TRBJ2-5 | . | TRBD2 | TRBV6-1 | CASSENGLAEETQYF | TGTGCCAGCAGTGAAAATGGACTAGCGGAAGAGACCCAGTACTTC
TRBJ1-2 | few | TRBD1 | TRBV10-3 | CAISELTGGIYGYTF | TGTGCCATCAGTGAATTAACAGGGGGTATCTATGGCTACACCTTC
TRBJ2-7 | . | . | TRBV5-1 | CASSPQWQPEDPYEQYF | TGCGCCAGCAGCCCCCAATGGCAGCCAGAGGACCCCTACGAGCAGTACTTC
TRBJ2-2 | . | . | TRBV29-1 | CSVIPGGGRNTGELFF | TGCAGCGTCATCCCCGGTGGGGGTAGAAACACCGGGGAGCTGTTTTTT
TRBJ2-5 | . | TRBD1 | TRBV29-1 | CSVSGQGGVTQYF | TGCAGCGTATCCGGACAGGGTGGGGTGACCCAGTACTTC
TRBJ2-5 | . | . | TRBV5-1 | CASNYQGETQYF | TGCGCCAGCAACTACCAGGGGGAGACCCAGTACTTC
TRBJ2-1 | . | TRBD1 | TRBV10-1 | CASSEYGTANNEQFF | TGCGCCAGCAGTGAGTACGGGACAGCGAACAATGAGCAGTTCTTC
TRBJ2-7 | medium-sized | . | TRBV7-9 | CASSLVSYEQYF | TGTGCCAGCAGCTTAGTTTCCTACGAGCAGTACTTC
TRBJ2-7 | . | TRBD2 | TRBV5-6 | CASSFPGLGYEQYF | TGTGCCAGCAGCTTCCCGGGACTAGGGTACGAGCAGTACTTC
TRBJ2-3 | . | . | TRBV9 | CASSVTSTGDTQYF | TGTGCCAGCAGCGTTACCTCTACAGGGGATACGCAGTATTTT
TRBJ1-1 | . | TRBD1 | TRBV19 | CASSIRTGASNTEAFF | TGTGCCAGTAGTATCAGGACAGGGGCGTCGAACACTGAAGCTTTCTTT
TRBJ1-3 | . | . | TRBV18 | CASSPQGGSPSGNTIYF | TGTGCCAGCTCACCACAGGGGGGGTCTCCCTCTGGAAACACCATATATTTT
TRBJ1-1 | . | . | TRBV7-8 | CASSLWVMNTEAFF | TGTGCCAGCAGCTTGTGGGTTATGAACACTGAAGCTTTCTTT
TRBJ2-7 | . | . | TRBV10-3 | CAISEGRSGYEQYF | TGTGCCATCAGTGAGGGCAGGTCTGGTTACGAGCAGTACTTC
TRBJ1-3 | . | . | TRBV30 | CAWRSGNTIYF | TGTGCCTGGCGATCTGGAAACACCATATATTTT
TRBJ1-5 | . | . | TRBV19 | CASSMSVNQPQHF | TGTGCCAGTAGTATGTCCGTAAATCAGCCCCAGCATTTT
TRBJ2-3 | . | . | TRBV30 | CAWSGGTRTDTQYF | TGTGCCTGGAGTGGCGGGACACGCACAGATACGCAGTATTTT
TRBJ1-1 | . | . | TRBV4-3 | CASSQDAGSTEAFF | TGCGCCAGCAGCCAAGATGCGGGGAGCACTGAAGCTTTCTTT
TRBJ2-7 | . | TRBD2 | TRBV6-5 | CATRTSGNEQYF | TGTGCCACCAGGACTAGCGGGAACGAGCAGTACTTC
TRBJ2-1 | once | TRBD1 | TRBV19 | CASSPNRGSSYNEQFF | TGTGCCAGTAGTCCAAACAGGGGTAGCTCCTACAATGAGCAGTTCTTC
TRBJ2-1 | . | . | TRBV28 | CASSLSVGNEQFF | TGTGCCAGCAGCCTCTCAGTTGGGAATGAGCAGTTCTTC